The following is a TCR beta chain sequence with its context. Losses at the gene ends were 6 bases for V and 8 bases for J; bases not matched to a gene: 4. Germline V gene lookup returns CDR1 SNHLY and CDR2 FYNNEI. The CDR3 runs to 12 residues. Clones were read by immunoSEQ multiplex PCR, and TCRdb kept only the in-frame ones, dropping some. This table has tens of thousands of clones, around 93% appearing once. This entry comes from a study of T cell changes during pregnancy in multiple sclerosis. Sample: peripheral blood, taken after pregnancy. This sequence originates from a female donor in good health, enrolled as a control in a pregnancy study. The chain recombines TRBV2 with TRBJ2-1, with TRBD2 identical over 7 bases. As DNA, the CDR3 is TGTGCCAGCAGGGCTAGCGGCGATGAGCAGTTCTTC. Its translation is CASRASGDEQFF.